A selection of T cell receptor beta chains follows, all from one sample in a study of OX40 agonist ivuxolimab in advanced cancers. The repertoire was sequenced with immunoSEQ multiplex PCR; TCRdb's copy has only in-frame clones and lacks some. The data hold roughly 35,000 clones, with 65% to 90% observed a single time. The sequencing used CD4+ or CD8+ T cells sorted from blood, collected in a trial of the OX40 agonist ivuxolimab. These receptors all stem from an adult with an advanced solid tumor such as melanoma, head and neck, liver or kidney cancer. Both conserved end residues are part of each CDR3. The D gene is left open where the match is weak. Clone size, where shown, is once, few, many, or a class for clones that have expanded.

>TRBV6-6|.|.|14|TRBJ2-7
TGTGCCAGCAGTCATCCCGGTGGGGGATACGAGCAGTACTTC
CASSHPGGGYEQYF
>TRBV15|once|.|14|TRBJ1-1
TGTGCCACCAGTAAGGCGTTAATGAACACTGAAGCTTTCTTT
CATSKALMNTEAFF
>TRBV4-1|.|.|15|TRBJ2-1
TGCGCCAGCAGCCAAGATACGGCGGTCTACAATGAGCAGTTCTTC
CASSQDTAVYNEQFF
>TRBV18|.|TRBD2|15|TRBJ2-4
TGTGCCAGCTCACCACGGACTAGGAAAGGGAGCATTCAGTACTTC
CASSPRTRKGSIQYF
>TRBV2|.|.|13|TRBJ1-1
TGTGCCAGCAGGGCTCAAACGGCCACTGAAGCTTTCTTT
CASRAQTATEAFF
>TRBV23-1|.|TRBD2|16|TRBJ2-5
TGCGCCAGCAGTCGGCACTGTAACGGGAGGGGGGAGACCCAGTACTTC
CASSRHCNGRGETQYF
>TRBV15|.|.|16|TRBJ1-4
TGTGCCACCAGCAGAAAATCAGGGGCAACTAATGAAAAACTGTTTTTT
CATSRKSGATNEKLFF
>TRBV7-9|.|.|11|TRBJ1-1
TGTGCCAGCAGCTTATACACAGAAGCTTTCTTT
CASSLYTEAFF
>TRBV7-8|.|.|14|TRBJ1-4
TGTGCCAGCAGCACCGACGGATTAAATGAAAAACTGTTTTTT
CASSTDGLNEKLFF
>TRBV4-3|.|.|16|TRBJ2-3
TGCGCCAGCAGCCGAGGTCCCCGGGACCCAGGCGATACGCAGTATTTT
CASSRGPRDPGDTQYF
>TRBV7-7|.|.|18|TRBJ2-6
TGTGCCAGCAGCTTTTCACTAGTGCCACAAAGTCGGGCCAACGTCCTGACTTTC
CASSFSLVPQSRANVLTF
>TRBV11-2|.|TRBD2|16|TRBJ2-2
TGTGCCAGCAGCCCGAGACTAGCGGGGGGCGCCGGGGAGCTGTTTTTT
CASSPRLAGGAGELFF
>TRBV28|.|TRBD2|16|TRBJ2-3
TGTGCCAGCAGTTTTGGAGTAGCGGGAGATTCAGATACGCAGTATTTT
CASSFGVAGDSDTQYF
>TRBV10-2|.|.|17|TRBJ1-6
TGCGCCAGCAGAGCAGGGACCCTTGATTCCTATAATTCACCCCTCCACTTT
CASRAGTLDSYNSPLHF
>TRBV14|few|.|13|TRBJ2-6
TGTGCCAGCAGCCAGACTGGGGCCAACGTCCTGACTTTC
CASSQTGANVLTF
>TRBV4-3|.|.|15|TRBJ2-7
TGCGCCAGCAGCCAGGCGGTCGAAGGGACCTACGAGCAGTACTTC
CASSQAVEGTYEQYF
>TRBV10-3|.|TRBD1|14|TRBJ2-7
TGTGCCATCACCACCGGACAGGGATCCTACGAGCAGTACTTC
CAITTGQGSYEQYF
>TRBV5-1|.|TRBD1|15|TRBJ1-1
TGCGCCAGCAGCTTGTGGGGGACAGGTAACACTGAAGCTTTCTTT
CASSLWGTGNTEAFF
>TRBV19|once|TRBD2|17|TRBJ2-1
TGTGCCAGTAGTATGGACCGACTAGCGGGGGGGCCTAATGAGCAGTTCTTC
CASSMDRLAGGPNEQFF
>TRBV9|.|.|14|TRBJ2-1
TGTGCCAGCAGCGTAGGTTCGCAGAACAATGAGCAGTTCTTC
CASSVGSQNNEQFF
>TRBV19|.|TRBD2|15|TRBJ2-7
TGTGCCAGTAGTATGGCCAGCGGGAGGGCTAGCGAGCAGTACTTC
CASSMASGRASEQYF
>TRBV18|.|.|16|TRBJ1-3
TGTGCCAGCTCTCTAAATCGCAGGGAAGGAGGAAACACCATATATTTT
CASSLNRREGGNTIYF
>TRBV7-6|few|TRBD1|18|TRBJ1-3
TGTGCCAGCAGCTTAGGCCCTAGACAGGGGGCCTCTGGAAACACCATATATTTT
CASSLGPRQGASGNTIYF
>TRBV5-1|.|TRBD2|16|TRBJ2-5
TGCGCCAGCAGCCCGGCTCGACTAGCGGGAGAGAGGATCCAGTACTTC
CASSPARLAGERIQYF
>TRBV11-2|.|.|15|TRBJ2-5
TGTGCCAGCAGCTTTCTCGACAACTTAGGAGAGACCCAGTACTTC
CASSFLDNLGETQYF
>TRBV27|once|TRBD1|18|TRBJ1-5
TGTGCCAGCAGCCCCATGGGGACAGGGGTCCTTAGCAATCAGCCCCAGCATTTT
CASSPMGTGVLSNQPQHF
>TRBV18|.|.|15|TRBJ1-1
TGTGCCAGCTCACAGGGGATCGTCATGAACACTGAAGCTTTCTTT
CASSQGIVMNTEAFF
>TRBV19|.|.|13|TRBJ2-3
TGTGCCAGTAGTATATCTTACCCCGATACGCAGTATTTT
CASSISYPDTQYF
>TRBV7-2|.|.|16|TRBJ1-5
TGTGCCAGCAGCTTACGTGGGGCAGTTTCGTATCAGCCCCAGCATTTT
CASSLRGAVSYQPQHF
>TRBV18|once|.|15|TRBJ2-3
TGTGCCAGCTCACCACCCCTAGCGAGCACAGATACGCAGTATTTT
CASSPPLASTDTQYF
>TRBV29-1|.|.|13|TRBJ1-6
TGCAGCGTATCACAGGAGTCCGGATCACCCCTCCACTTT
CSVSQESGSPLHF
>TRBV4-3|.|.|15|TRBJ1-2
TGCGCCAGCAGCCAAGATTTCTGGCAATCGGGTGGCTACACCTTC
CASSQDFWQSGGYTF
>TRBV18|.|TRBD1|16|TRBJ1-1
TGTGCCAGCTCCCGACAGGGGGCAGGGTTGGTCACTGAAGCTTTCTTT
CASSRQGAGLVTEAFF